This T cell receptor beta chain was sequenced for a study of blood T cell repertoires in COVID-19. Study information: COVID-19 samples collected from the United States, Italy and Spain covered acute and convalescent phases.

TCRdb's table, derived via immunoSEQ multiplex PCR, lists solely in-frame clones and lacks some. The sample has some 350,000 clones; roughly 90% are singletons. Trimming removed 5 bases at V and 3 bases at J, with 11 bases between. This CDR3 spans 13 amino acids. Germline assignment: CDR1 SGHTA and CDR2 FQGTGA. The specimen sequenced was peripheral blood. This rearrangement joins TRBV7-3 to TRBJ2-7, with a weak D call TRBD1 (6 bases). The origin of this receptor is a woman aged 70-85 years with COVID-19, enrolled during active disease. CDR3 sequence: CASSQDSNYEQYF. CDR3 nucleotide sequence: TGTGCCAGCAGCCAGGACAGCAACTACGAGCAGTACTTC.